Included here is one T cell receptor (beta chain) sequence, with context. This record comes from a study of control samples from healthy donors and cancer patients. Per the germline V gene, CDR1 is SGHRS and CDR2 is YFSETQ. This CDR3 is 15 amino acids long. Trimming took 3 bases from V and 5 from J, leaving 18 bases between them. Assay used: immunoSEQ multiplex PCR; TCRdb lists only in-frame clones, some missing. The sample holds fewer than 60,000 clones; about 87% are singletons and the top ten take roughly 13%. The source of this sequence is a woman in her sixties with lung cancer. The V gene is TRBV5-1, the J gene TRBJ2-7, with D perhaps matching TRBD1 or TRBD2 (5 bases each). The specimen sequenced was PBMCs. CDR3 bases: TGCGCCAGCAGCTGGGGACCGGGGTTGAGGAACGAGCAGTACTTC. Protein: CASSWGPGLRNEQYF.